The 21 T cell receptor beta chains below were found in one sample sequenced in a study of a mutant IDH1 vaccine in newly diagnosed glioma. Time point noted: week 23, last vaccination. Vaccination used 300 ug of mutant IDH1 20-mer peptide per dose, with topical imiquimod. These receptors have no known antigen. The assay was immunoSEQ multiplex PCR, and TCRdb's table has in-frame clones only and misses some. The sample has 40,000 to 50,000 clones; about 75% are singletons. Sequencing used PBMCs, obtained from a glioma patient whose treatment included an IDH1 peptide vaccine. The receptors derive from a man between 50 and 59 years old with glioma.

The chain is built from TRBV5-1 and TRBJ2-1; D remains unclear. This CDR3 has 11 amino acids. The V end was cut by 0 bases, the J end by 10 bases, with 5 bases between. Germline V CDR1 and CDR2: SGHRS, YFSETQ. The CDR3 coding sequence is TGCGCCAGCAGCTTGGCTACGGAGCAGTTCTTC. Protein: CASSLATEQFF.

The V call is TRBV27, the J call TRBJ1-4; possible D gene TRBD1, 6 bases. From germline, CDR1 is MNHEY and CDR2 SMNVEV (reference sequence). The ends were cut back, 3 bases at V and 0 bases at J, with 8 bases in the middle. This CDR3 has 15 amino acids. As DNA, the CDR3 is TGTGCCAGCAGTTTTGCAGGGGCAACTAATGAAAAACTGTTTTTT. The encoded protein is CASSFAGATNEKLFF.

V is TRBV2 and J is TRBJ1-4; tentatively, D is TRBD1 (6 bases). CDR1 is SNHLY, CDR2 FYNNEI, per germline. With 0 bases removed from V and 7 bases from J, the gap between germline ends came to 12 bases. This CDR3 has 15 residues. The DNA of the CDR3 is TGTGCCAGCAGTGAAGCTACAGGGTCCCGTGAAAAACTGTTTTTT. Translating gives CASSEATGSREKLFF.

The chain carries TRBV30 and TRBJ2-3; D gene ambiguous. V shed 4 bases and J shed 13 bases, with 21 bases lying between them. The CDR3 extends over 13 amino acids. Germline CDR1 reads GTSNPN; CDR2 reads SVGIG (reference sequence). The CDR3 sequence: CAWKEGELSQEYF. The DNA for the CDR3 is TGTGCCTGGAAGGAAGGAGAGCTGAGTCAGGAGTATTTT.

This clone was observed a handful of times. The V and J genes are TRBV10-3 and TRBJ1-5; D uncertain. V dropped 6 bases and J dropped 4 bases, with 10 bases sitting between them. This CDR3 has 13 residues. CDR1 and CDR2 from the germline V gene are ENHRY and SYGVKD. DNA for the CDR3: TGTGCCATCAGCCTGGACGGGAATCAGCCCCAGCATTTT. This gives the protein CAISLDGNQPQHF.

The chain carries TRBV5-1 and TRBJ2-1; possibly TRBD2 for D (6 bases). The length of the CDR3 is 14 residues. Germline V gives CDR1 SGHRS, CDR2 YFSETQ. Trimming pared 2 bases from V and 7 bases from J, leaving 13 bases between. Here the CDR3 reads CASSLQAGENEQFF. The DNA for the CDR3 is TGCGCCAGCAGCTTACAAGCGGGTGAGAATGAGCAGTTCTTC.

V is TRBV6-1 and J is TRBJ1-2; TRBD1 might be the D (5 bases). CDR3 size: 13 residues. Trimming took 4 bases from V and 8 from J, leaving 14 bases between them. CDR1 is MNHNS and CDR2 is SASEGT in the germline V gene. CDR3 protein: CASSGLGVYGYTF. CDR3 DNA: TGTGCCAGCAGTGGATTGGGGGTTTACGGCTACACCTTC.

In DNA form, the CDR3 reads TGTGCCAGCAGTTACCTCCAGGTCGAGCAGTACTTC. Its protein product is CASSYLQVEQYF. The chain recombines TRBV6-6 with TRBJ2-7; D call uncertain. This CDR3 is built from 12 residues. The V end was cut by 2 bases, the J end by 6 bases, with 8 bases between. Germline V gene data show CDR1 as MNHNY and CDR2 as SVGAGI (reference sequence).

This clone was counted once. An end of the junction differs from the germline gene, which may be a read error. This sequence joins TRBV7-7 and TRBJ1-5; possible D gene TRBD1, 5 bases. The CDR3 covers 13 residues. Germline assignment: CDR1 SSHAT and CDR2 FNYEAQ (reference sequence). The CDR3: CASSTGYNQPQHF. CDR3 sequence (DNA): TGTGCTAGCAGTACAGGATACAATCAGCCCCAGCATTTT.

The chain joins TRBV6-4 to TRBJ2-2; 7 nucleotides line up with TRBD1. Germline V lookup: CDR1 MRHNA, CDR2 SNTAGT. V gave up 7 bases and J gave up 3 bases; unmatched junction bases: 2. The CDR3 totals 13 residues. DNA of the CDR3: TGTGCCAGCAAAGGGACAGACACCGGGGAGCTGTTTTTT. It is translated as CASKGTDTGELFF.

The chain is built from TRBV5-1 and TRBJ1-2; D unclear. The CDR3 is made up of 14 amino acids. Trimming pared 3 bases from V and 1 base from J, leaving 10 bases between. Germline V gene sequence: CDR1 SGHRS, CDR2 YFSETQ. Here the CDR3 reads CASSSYRDNYGYTF. The CDR3 DNA follows: TGCGCCAGCAGCTCGTACAGAGATAACTATGGCTACACCTTC.

This clone was picked up a small number of times. The chain combines TRBV7-3 with TRBJ2-1, with D perhaps given as TRBD1 or TRBD2 (5 bases each). The CDR3 has 14 amino acids. Germline CDR1 SGHTA, CDR2 FQGTGA. Deletions cut 5 bases from V and 3 bases from J, with 11 bases between. CDR3 in amino acids: CASSPGRGYNEQFF. CDR3 in DNA: TGTGCCAGCAGCCCGGGAAGGGGCTACAATGAGCAGTTCTTC.

By share, this clone counts as medium-sized. This sequence joins TRBV4-1 and TRBJ2-7; TRBD2 agrees at 7 bases. Germline CDR1 reads MGHRA; CDR2 reads YSYEKL. The CDR3 consists of 15 residues. J gave up 2 bases and V 0 bases, and 4 bases lay outside the gene matches. The CDR3 nucleotides are TGCGCCAGCAGCCAAGAAGCGGGGTGGACCTACGAGCAGTACTTC. This codes for CASSQEAGWTYEQYF.

The chain combines TRBV5-6 with TRBJ2-1, with D unresolved. Per germline, CDR1 SGHDT and CDR2 YYEEEE. Trimming cost V 4 bases and J 0 bases, with 11 bases left between them. The CDR3 covers 15 residues. The CDR3 DNA reads TGTGCCAGCAGCCCTCAGGCCCGCTCCTACAATGAGCAGTTCTTC. Protein product: CASSPQARSYNEQFF.

This clone was seen once. This sequence joins TRBV25-1 and TRBJ1-1; D unclear. CDR3 length equals 13 residues. CDR1 MGHDK and CDR2 SYGVNS come from the germline V gene. Trimming stripped 6 bases from V and 4 bases from J, with 12 bases between. The CDR3 spells CASRVESSTEAFF. CDR3 coding DNA: TGTGCCAGCAGAGTAGAAAGTTCCACTGAAGCTTTCTTT.

The table lists this clone with a few counts. This chain links TRBV18 with TRBJ2-5; D perhaps matches TRBD2 (5 bases). Per the germline V gene, CDR1 is KGHSH and CDR2 is LQKENI. The CDR3 sequence is 15 residues long. V was pared by 2 bases and J by 1 base, with 11 bases between. The CDR3 here is CASSPITGIQETQYF. Here the CDR3 DNA reads TGTGCCAGCTCACCAATAACGGGGATCCAAGAGACCCAGTACTTC.

The chain has TRBV5-4 and TRBJ1-5; 8 bases agree with TRBD1. Trimming removed 5 bases from V and 7 bases from J; junction bases left unmatched: 5. CDR3 length equals 13 residues. CDR1 and CDR2 from the germline V gene are SGHNT and YYREEE (reference sequence). CDR3 DNA: TGTGCCAGCAGTATGGACAGGGACCAGCCCCAGCATTTT. This translates into CASSMDRDQPQHF.

The chain joins TRBV2 to TRBJ2-5, with TRBD2 matching 8 bases. V shed 8 bases, J shed 2 bases, and the junction held 4 bases outside the gene matches. The CDR3 totals 13 residues. CDR1 SNHLY and CDR2 FYNNEI come from the germline V gene. CDR3 coding DNA: TGTGCCAGCGTAGCGGGAAGGCAAGAGACCCAGTACTTC. Encoded protein: CASVAGRQETQYF.

Only a few counts were recorded for this clone. V is TRBV6-5 and J is TRBJ2-6; D not certain. Germline lookup yields CDR1 MNHEY and CDR2 SVGAGI. The CDR3 runs to 14 residues. V shed 5 bases and J shed 4 bases, with 9 bases lying between them. The CDR3: CASSLDPGANVLTF. The CDR3 DNA reads TGTGCCAGCAGTCTCGATCCCGGGGCCAACGTCCTGACTTTC.

The gene calls are TRBV7-8 and TRBJ1-2; 7 nucleotides line up with TRBD1. V dropped 1 base and J dropped 1; count of bases not matched to a gene: 15. Germline V gene sequence: CDR1 SGHVS, CDR2 FQNEAQ. The CDR3 length is 19 residues. CDR3 sequence reads: CASSLGTGLSRIRNYGYTF. The DNA for the CDR3 is TGTGCCAGCAGCTTAGGGACAGGCCTTTCCCGAATTCGTAACTATGGCTACACCTTC.

The chain has TRBV5-1 and TRBJ1-3; no firm D call. Trimming removed 0 bases from V and 0 bases from J, with 4 bases in between. There are 14 residues in the CDR3. The germline V gene has CDR1 SGHRS and CDR2 YFSETQ. CDR3 DNA: TGCGCCAGCAGCTTGGAGGTCTCTGGAAACACCATATATTTT. Translating it yields CASSLEVSGNTIYF.